This T cell receptor (beta chain) was sequenced in a study of beta chain features in type 1 diabetes. Reverse transcribing all isolated RNA meant expressed TCRB transcripts were sequenced. Data came from immunoSEQ multiplex PCR; TCRdb stores just in-frame clones and leaves some out. The sample includes hundreds of thousands of clones, roughly 31% of them seen just once. Trimming took off 6 bases at V and 8 bases at J, with 11 bases between the two ends. The CDR3 contains 12 residues. Germline CDR1 and CDR2: SGHAT and FQNNGV. Findings and limits, study-wide: Cells with high TCR expression could be over-represented by cDNA sequencing.

Remarks on this clone: Its antigen is unidentified.

The sequence was obtained from a man between 18 and 29 years old in good health. Sequences were obtained from naive CD4+ T cells from blood. The chain combines TRBV11-2 with TRBJ2-1, with D perhaps given as TRBD1 or TRBD2 (5 bases each). In DNA form, the CDR3 reads TGTGCCAGCAGTCATGGGGGAGATGAGCAGTTCTTC. Translated, it gives CASSHGGDEQFF.